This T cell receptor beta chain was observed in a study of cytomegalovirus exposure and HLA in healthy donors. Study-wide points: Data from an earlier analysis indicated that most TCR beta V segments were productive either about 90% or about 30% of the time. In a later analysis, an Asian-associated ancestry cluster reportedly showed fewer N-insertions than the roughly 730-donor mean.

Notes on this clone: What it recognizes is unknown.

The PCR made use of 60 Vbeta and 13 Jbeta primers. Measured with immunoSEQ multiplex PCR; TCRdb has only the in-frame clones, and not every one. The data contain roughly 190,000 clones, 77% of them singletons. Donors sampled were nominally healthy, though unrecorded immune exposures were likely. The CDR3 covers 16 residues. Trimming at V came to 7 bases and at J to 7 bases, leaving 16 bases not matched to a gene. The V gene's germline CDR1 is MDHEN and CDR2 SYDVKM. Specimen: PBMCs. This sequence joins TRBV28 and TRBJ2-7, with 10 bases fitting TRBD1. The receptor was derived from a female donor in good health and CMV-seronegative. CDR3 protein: CASINLGTGVIGEQYF. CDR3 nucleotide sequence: TGTGCCAGCATTAACCTCGGGACAGGGGTGATTGGTGAGCAGTACTTC.